This T cell receptor beta chain was found in a study of blood T cell repertoires in COVID-19. Individuals drawn from approximately 22 US areas were about 18 to 90 years old. Membership in each cohort depended on participant-reported clinical history. Clones were sequenced by immunoSEQ multiplex PCR, and TCRdb holds only the in-frame ones, with some missing. The sample lists 170,000 or so clones, about 90% occurring once. This sequence originates from a woman between 45 and 65 years old who had recovered from COVID-19. The sequenced sample was PBMCs or T cells enriched from blood (not recorded which).

The CDR3 nucleotides read TGTGCCACCACCCAAACGGACAGGGGGTACAGTCAGCCCCAGCATTTT. As protein: CATTQTDRGYSQPQHF. This rearrangement joins TRBV15 to TRBJ1-5; 10 bases align to TRBD1. The V gene end was trimmed by 7 bases and the J gene end by 6 bases; junction bases not matched to a gene: 12. Germline V gene lookup returns CDR1 LNHNV and CDR2 YYDKDF (reference sequence). The CDR3 contains 16 residues.